The subject of this entry is one TCR beta chain. Individuals aged about 18 to 100 years were recruited from 20 to 25 US areas. Participants' own reports of clinical history determined their cohort assignment. The source of the sample is a study of blood T cell repertoires in COVID-19. Study-level information: Acute and convalescent COVID-19 specimens originated in the United States, Italy and Spain.

How the authors handled the data: It was from reference gene primer amplification that nucleated cell counts were estimated. TCRdb keeps only in-frame clones here, not all; method: immunoSEQ multiplex PCR. D and trimming were read from the DNA, whereas the V and J calls and clone size are those reported in that table. The sample contains under 250,000 clones, roughly 85% of which appear only once. CDR3 length: 15 amino acids. Losses at the gene ends were 3 bases for V and 7 bases for J; bases not matched to a gene: 4. Germline assignment: CDR1 SGHVS and CDR2 FQNEAQ. J is TRBJ1-4 and V is TRBV7-8, with 11 bases matching TRBD1. The sequencing sample was made of PBMCs or T cells enriched from blood (not recorded which). This receptor was obtained from a woman in her 50s with acute COVID-19. CDR3 loop: CASSFTGTGGEKLFF. Written as DNA, the CDR3 is TGTGCCAGCAGCTTCACCGGGACAGGGGGTGAAAAACTGTTTTTT.